The clone carrying this T cell receptor (beta chain) was observed a single time. This sample stems from a study of blood T cell repertoires in COVID-19. Germline V gives CDR1 SGHTA, CDR2 FQGNSA. This CDR3 spans 12 amino acids. V was cut by 4 bases and J by 3 bases, with 3 bases left in between. In the original analysis: Amplified reference gene primers provided the basis for estimating nucleated cell counts. Generated by immunoSEQ multiplex PCR, the TCRdb table keeps only in-frame clones and is missing some. The D gene and trimming were derived from the DNA, and the V and J assignments and clone size from that table. The sample records 55,000 to 85,000 clones, 90% being singletons.

This clonotype originated in a woman in her late teens or twenties with acute or convalescent COVID-19. The V gene is TRBV7-2, the J gene TRBJ2-2; D remains ambiguous. Sequences were obtained from peripheral blood. The CDR3 region has the DNA TGTGCCAGCAGCTCCTACACCGGGGAGCTGTTTTTT. This codes for CASSSYTGELFF.